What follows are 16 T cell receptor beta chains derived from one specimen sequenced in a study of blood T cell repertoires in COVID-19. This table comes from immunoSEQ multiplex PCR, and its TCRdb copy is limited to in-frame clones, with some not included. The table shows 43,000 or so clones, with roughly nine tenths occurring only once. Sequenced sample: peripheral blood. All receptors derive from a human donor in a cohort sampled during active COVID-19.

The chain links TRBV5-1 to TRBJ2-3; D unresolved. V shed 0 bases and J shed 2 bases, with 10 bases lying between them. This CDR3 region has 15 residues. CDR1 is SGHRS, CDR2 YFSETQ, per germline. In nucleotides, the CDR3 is TGCGCCAGCAGCTTGGGGCCAGCGACCACAGATACGCAGTATTTT. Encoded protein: CASSLGPATTDTQYF.

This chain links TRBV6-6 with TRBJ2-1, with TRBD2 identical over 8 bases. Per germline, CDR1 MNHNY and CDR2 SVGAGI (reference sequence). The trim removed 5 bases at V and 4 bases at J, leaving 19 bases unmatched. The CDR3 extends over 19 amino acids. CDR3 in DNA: TGTGCCAGCAGTCATGGGGGTATTAGGAGCGGGAGTGGGTACAATGAGCAGTTCTTC. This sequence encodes CASSHGGIRSGSGYNEQFF.

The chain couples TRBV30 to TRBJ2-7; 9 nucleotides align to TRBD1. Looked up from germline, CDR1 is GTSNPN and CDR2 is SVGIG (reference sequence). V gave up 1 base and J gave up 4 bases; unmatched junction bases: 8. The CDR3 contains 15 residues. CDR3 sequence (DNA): TGTGCCTGGAGTGACAGGGGGCGCGATTTATACGAGCAGTACTTC. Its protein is CAWSDRGRDLYEQYF.

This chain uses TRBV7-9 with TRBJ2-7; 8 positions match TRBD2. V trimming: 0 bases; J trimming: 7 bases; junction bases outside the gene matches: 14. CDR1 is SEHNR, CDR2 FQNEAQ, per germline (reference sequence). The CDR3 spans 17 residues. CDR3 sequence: CASSLARPGLGVGEQYF. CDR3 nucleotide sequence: TGTGCCAGCAGCTTAGCTCGACCGGGACTAGGTGTGGGGGAGCAGTACTTC.

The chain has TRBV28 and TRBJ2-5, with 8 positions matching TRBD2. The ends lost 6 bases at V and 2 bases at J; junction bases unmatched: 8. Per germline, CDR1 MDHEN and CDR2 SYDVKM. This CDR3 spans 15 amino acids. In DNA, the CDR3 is TGTGCCAGCAGCTTAGCGGGACTGGGTCAAGAGACCCAGTACTTC. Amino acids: CASSLAGLGQETQYF.

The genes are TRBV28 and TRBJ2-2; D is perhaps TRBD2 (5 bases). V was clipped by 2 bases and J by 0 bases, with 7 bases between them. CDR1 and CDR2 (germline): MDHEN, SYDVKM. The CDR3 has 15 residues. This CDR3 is CASSLGGPNTGELFF. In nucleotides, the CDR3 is TGTGCCAGCAGTTTAGGAGGTCCGAACACCGGGGAGCTGTTTTTT.

CDR3 nucleotide sequence: TGCAGTGCTGCGACATCCACTGAAGCTTTCTTT. Protein sequence: CSAATSTEAFF. The V and J genes are TRBV20-1 and TRBJ1-1; D unresolved. V shed 5 bases and J shed 4 bases, with 8 bases lying between them. Germline loops: CDR1 DFQATT, CDR2 SNEGSKA (reference sequence). CDR3 length equals 11 residues.

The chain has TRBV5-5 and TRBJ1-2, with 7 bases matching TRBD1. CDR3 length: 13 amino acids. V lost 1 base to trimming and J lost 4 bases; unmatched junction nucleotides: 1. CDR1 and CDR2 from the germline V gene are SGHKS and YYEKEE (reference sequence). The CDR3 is CASSLPGGYGYTF. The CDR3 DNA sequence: TGTGCCAGCAGCTTGCCAGGGGGCTATGGCTACACCTTC. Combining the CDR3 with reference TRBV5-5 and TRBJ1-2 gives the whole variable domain DAGVTQSPTHLIKTRGQQVTLRCSPISGHKSVSWYQQVLGQGPQFIFQYYEKEERGRGNFPDRFSARQFPNYSSELNVNALLLGDSALYLCASSLPGGYGYTFGSGTRLTVV.

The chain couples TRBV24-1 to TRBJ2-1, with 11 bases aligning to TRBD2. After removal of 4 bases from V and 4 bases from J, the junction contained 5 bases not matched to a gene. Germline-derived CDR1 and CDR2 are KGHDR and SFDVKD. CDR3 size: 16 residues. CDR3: CATSEHTSGGYNEQFF. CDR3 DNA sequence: TGTGCCACCAGTGAGCATACTAGCGGGGGTTACAATGAGCAGTTCTTC.

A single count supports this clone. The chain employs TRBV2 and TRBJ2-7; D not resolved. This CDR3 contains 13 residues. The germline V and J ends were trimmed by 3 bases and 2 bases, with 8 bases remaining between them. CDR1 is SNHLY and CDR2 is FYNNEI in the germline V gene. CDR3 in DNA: TGTGCCAGCAGTGAGACACCCACCTACGAGCAGTACTTC. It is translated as CASSETPTYEQYF.

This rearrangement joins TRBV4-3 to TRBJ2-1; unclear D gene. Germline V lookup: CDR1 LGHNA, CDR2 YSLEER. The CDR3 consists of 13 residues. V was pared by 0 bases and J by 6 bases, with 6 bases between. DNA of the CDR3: TGCGCCAGCAGCCAAGATGAGATCAATGAGCAGTTCTTC. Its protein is CASSQDEINEQFF.

The chain's CDR3 is CAIRDRVRDTGELFF. CDR3 bases: TGTGCCATCAGGGACAGGGTGAGAGACACCGGGGAGCTGTTTTTT. The V gene is TRBV10-3, the J gene TRBJ2-2, with 8 nucleotides matching TRBD1. The CDR3 is 15 amino acids. J was trimmed by 3 bases and V by 6 bases; bases with no gene match: 6. Germline CDR1 ENHRY, CDR2 SYGVKD.

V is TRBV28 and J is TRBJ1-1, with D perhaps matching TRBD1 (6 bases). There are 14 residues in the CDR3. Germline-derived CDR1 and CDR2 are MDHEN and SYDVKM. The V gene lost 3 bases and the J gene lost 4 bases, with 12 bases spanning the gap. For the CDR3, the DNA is TGTGCCAGCAGTTTTGGGACACCTGGCACTGAAGCTTTCTTT. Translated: CASSFGTPGTEAFF.

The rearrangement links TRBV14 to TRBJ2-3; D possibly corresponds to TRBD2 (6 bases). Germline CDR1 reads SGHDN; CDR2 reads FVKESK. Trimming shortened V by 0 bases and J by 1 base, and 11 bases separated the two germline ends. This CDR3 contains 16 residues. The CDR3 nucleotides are TGTGCCAGCAGCCAAGAAACGGGACTGCGCACAGATACGCAGTATTTT. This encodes CASSQETGLRTDTQYF.

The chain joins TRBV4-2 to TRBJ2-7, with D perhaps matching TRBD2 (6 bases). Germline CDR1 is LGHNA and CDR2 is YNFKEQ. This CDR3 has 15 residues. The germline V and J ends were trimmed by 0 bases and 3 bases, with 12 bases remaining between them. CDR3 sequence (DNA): TGTGCCAGCAGCCAAGAATCCCGGGGGAACTACGAGCAGTACTTC. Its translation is CASSQESRGNYEQYF.

The CDR3 coding sequence is TGTGCCAGCAGCAATTCATTCGGTACTGAAGCTTTCTTT. Translating gives CASSNSFGTEAFF. J is TRBJ1-1 and V is TRBV7-3, with D unresolved. V was shortened by 5 bases and J by 5 bases, with 12 bases between the two germline ends. Germline CDR1 is SGHTA and CDR2 is FQGTGA. The CDR3 covers 13 residues.